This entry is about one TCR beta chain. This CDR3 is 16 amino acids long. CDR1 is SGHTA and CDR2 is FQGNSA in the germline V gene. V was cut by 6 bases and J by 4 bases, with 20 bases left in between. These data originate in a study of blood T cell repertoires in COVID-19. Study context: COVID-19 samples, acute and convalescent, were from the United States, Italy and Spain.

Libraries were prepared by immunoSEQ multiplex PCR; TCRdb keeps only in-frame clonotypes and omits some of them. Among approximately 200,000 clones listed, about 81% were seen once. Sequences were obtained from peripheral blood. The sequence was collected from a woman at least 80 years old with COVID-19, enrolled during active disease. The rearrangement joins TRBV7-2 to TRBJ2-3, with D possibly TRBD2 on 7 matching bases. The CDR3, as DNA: TGTGCCAGCAGTCAATATGGACTAGGGGGGTCAGATACGCAGTATTTT. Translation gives CASSQYGLGGSDTQYF. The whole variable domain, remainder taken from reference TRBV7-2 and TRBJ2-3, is GAGVSQSPSNKVTEKGKDVELRCDPISGHTALYWYRQSLGQGLEFLIYFQGNSAPDKSGLPSDRFSAERTGGSVSTLTIQRTQQEDSAVYLCASSQYGLGGSDTQYFGPGTRLTVL.